This paragraph covers one TCR beta chain sequence. Libraries were prepared by immunoSEQ multiplex PCR; TCRdb keeps only in-frame clonotypes and omits some of them. Of roughly 250,000 clones in the sample, approximately 91% were seen once. The data were taken from a study of blood T cell repertoires in COVID-19. Germline V lookup: CDR1 SGDLS, CDR2 YYNGEE. The V gene end was trimmed by 6 bases and the J gene end by 2 bases; junction bases not matched to a gene: 10. The CDR3 has 15 amino acids. The sequence was collected from a man younger than 40 with COVID-19, enrolled during active disease. Sequenced sample: peripheral blood. The chain links TRBV9 to TRBJ2-5; 7 nucleotides line up with TRBD2. The CDR3 region has the DNA TGTGCCAGCACCCGGCGGGAGAAAGGGCAAGAGACCCAGTACTTC. Translation: CASTRREKGQETQYF.